Shown below are 26 T cell receptor beta chains from a single sample sequenced in a study of cytomegalovirus exposure and HLA in healthy donors. The PCR used 60 Vbeta and 13 Jbeta primers. The repertoire was sequenced with immunoSEQ multiplex PCR; TCRdb's copy has only in-frame clones and lacks some. The table has about 120,000 clones, 81% seen once; the top ten hold 2% to 2.5%. Source material: PBMCs. Every receptor here comes from a woman aged 35 to 49 in good health and CMV-seronegative.

The rearrangement joins TRBV4-1 to TRBJ2-7, with a weak D call TRBD1 (6 bases). V was shortened by 3 bases and J by 11 bases, with 20 bases between the two germline ends. Germline V CDR1 and CDR2: MGHRA, YSYEKL. The CDR3 consists of 14 residues. In nucleotides, the CDR3 is TGCGCCAGCAGCCAGCAGACAGGCTCTCTAACAGAGTACTTC. As protein: CASSQQTGSLTEYF.

The chain carries TRBV7-3 and TRBJ2-3; TRBD2 agrees at 12 bases. CDR3 length: 18 amino acids. CDR1 and CDR2 from the germline V gene are SGHTA and FQGTGA. Trimming at V came to 5 bases and at J to 3 bases, leaving 12 bases not matched to a gene. CDR3: CASSPRPSTSGGTDTQYF. CDR3 sequence (DNA): TGTGCCAGCAGCCCCCGACCCTCGACTAGCGGGGGAACAGATACGCAGTATTTT.

The chain joins TRBV29-1 to TRBJ2-2, with 7 bases aligning to TRBD1. J was trimmed by 5 bases and V by 3 bases; bases with no gene match: 9. CDR3 size: 15 residues. CDR1 and CDR2 (germline): SQVTM, ANQGSEA. In nucleotides, the CDR3 is TGCAGCGTTGAGGAAGGGGGCAGGAGGACCGGGGAGCTGTTTTTT. Its protein is CSVEEGGRRTGELFF.

This clone appeared a single time. This chain joins TRBV15 and TRBJ1-5; 8 bases match TRBD1. Trimming took 4 bases from V and 5 from J; bases not matched to a gene: 4. CDR3 length equals 14 residues. Germline values: CDR1 LNHNV, CDR2 YYDKDF (reference sequence). This chain's CDR3 is CATSKAGGDQPQHF. CDR3 sequence (DNA): TGTGCCACCAGCAAGGCAGGGGGCGATCAGCCCCAGCATTTT.

The chain joins TRBV5-1 to TRBJ2-6; TRBD1 aligns across 7 bases. The CDR3 spans 16 residues. Trimming at V came to 3 bases and at J to 2 bases, leaving 5 bases not matched to a gene. The V gene's germline CDR1 is SGHRS and CDR2 YFSETQ. CDR3 nucleotide sequence: TGCGCCAGCAGCTCCGACAGGGCACCTGGGGCCAACGTCCTGACTTTC. Translating gives CASSSDRAPGANVLTF.

This clone came up once. This chain links TRBV9 with TRBJ2-7, with a possible D match to TRBD2 (6 bases). The CDR3 extends over 12 amino acids. The germline V gene encodes CDR1 SGDLS and CDR2 YYNGEE. The V end was cut by 3 bases, the J end by 5 bases, with 9 bases between. For the CDR3, the DNA is TGTGCCAGCAGCGGCGGGGTCAACGAGCAGTACTTC. Translation: CASSGGVNEQYF.

The chain combines TRBV7-3 with TRBJ2-5; TRBD2 aligns across 15 bases. This CDR3 is 16 amino acids long. Germline lookup yields CDR1 SGHTA and CDR2 FQGTGA. The ends lost 5 bases at V and 5 bases at J; junction bases unmatched: 6. This CDR3 is CASSTGLAGGSETQYF. CDR3 DNA: TGTGCCAGCAGCACAGGACTAGCGGGAGGGTCGGAGACCCAGTACTTC.

The chain recombines TRBV9 with TRBJ2-7; TRBD1 matches 7 bases. Germline values: CDR1 SGDLS, CDR2 YYNGEE. The V segment lost 3 bases and the J segment 2 bases; nucleotides outside the gene matches: 8. The CDR3 sequence is 15 residues long. The CDR3 loop reads CASSGGGQPTYEQYF. In DNA, the CDR3 is TGTGCCAGCAGCGGTGGGGGACAGCCAACCTACGAGCAGTACTTC.

This clone occurred once. V and J are TRBV27 and TRBJ1-1; 7 nucleotides agree with TRBD1. The CDR3 sequence is 20 residues long. Unmatched junction bases numbered 25, after V lost 6 bases and J lost 3 bases. The germline CDR1 and CDR2 sequences are MNHEY and SMNVEV (reference sequence). CDR3 residues: CASSLTPIARGKLSDTEAFF. CDR3 in DNA: TGTGCCAGCAGCCTCACCCCAATCGCCAGGGGGAAGCTTTCGGACACTGAAGCTTTCTTT.

This chain uses TRBV19 with TRBJ2-5, with a weak D call TRBD2 (6 bases). V was shortened by 5 bases and J by 2 bases, with 18 bases between the two germline ends. The V gene's germline CDR1 is LNHDA and CDR2 SQIVND (reference sequence). CDR3 size: 16 residues. The CDR3 DNA reads TGTGCCAGTAGTTCGACCCGACTAGACATACAAGAGACCCAGTACTTC. As protein: CASSSTRLDIQETQYF.

This clone occurred once. The V call is TRBV28, the J call TRBJ2-5; no firm D call. The CDR3 is made up of 13 amino acids. V was shortened by 7 bases and J by 5 bases, with 14 bases between the two germline ends. In germline, CDR1 is MDHEN, CDR2 SYDVKM. The DNA for the CDR3 is TGTGCCAGCACCCTGCCTGGGCTGGAGACCCAGTACTTC. This gives the protein CASTLPGLETQYF.

CDR3: CASSTPGTGELSEQYF. In nucleotides, the CDR3 is TGTGCCAGCAGCACACCCGGGACAGGCGAACTAAGCGAGCAGTACTTC. The chain couples TRBV7-9 to TRBJ2-7, with TRBD1 identical over 8 bases. Trimming cost V 5 bases and J 6 bases; bases outside gene matches: 15. Germline values: CDR1 SEHNR, CDR2 FQNEAQ (reference sequence). The CDR3 spans 16 residues.

The chain is built from TRBV7-3 and TRBJ1-2; tentative D call: TRBD1 (5 bases). V lost 6 bases and J lost 7, with 18 bases in between. CDR3 length: 14 residues. Germline CDR1 and CDR2: SGHTA and FQGTGA. The CDR3 protein is CASRSPGGAIGYTF. CDR3 in DNA: TGTGCCAGCAGATCACCCGGTGGGGCTATTGGCTACACCTTC. Supplemented by reference TRBV7-3 and TRBJ1-2, the full variable domain reads GAGVSQTPSNKVTEKGKYVELRCDPISGHTALYWYRQSLGQGPEFLIYFQGTGAADDSGLPNDRFFAVRPEGSVSTLKIQRTERGDSAVYLCASRSPGGAIGYTFGSGTRLTVV.

The chain is built from TRBV7-9 and TRBJ1-3; unclear D gene. CDR3 length equals 15 residues. Trimming cost V 6 bases and J 1 base, with 13 bases left between them. Germline V gene lookup returns CDR1 SEHNR and CDR2 FQNEAQ (reference sequence). CDR3 amino acids: CASRAGGESGNTIYF. CDR3 in DNA: TGTGCCAGCAGGGCTGGCGGGGAGTCTGGAAACACCATATATTTT.

J is TRBJ2-5 and V is TRBV13; 10 bases are shared with TRBD1. The CDR3 is made up of 16 amino acids. Germline CDR1 is PRHDT and CDR2 is FYEKMQ (reference sequence). J was trimmed by 3 bases and V by 3 bases; bases with no gene match: 7. CDR3 nucleotide sequence: TGTGCCAGCAGCTTCATCCCCGGGACAGGGGAAGAGACCCAGTACTTC. Translating gives CASSFIPGTGEETQYF.

The chain uses TRBV30 and TRBJ2-5; the match to TRBD2 covers 7 bases. Losses at the gene ends were 2 bases for V and 5 bases for J; bases not matched to a gene: 11. The CDR3 is 15 amino acids. The germline V gene encodes CDR1 GTSNPN and CDR2 SVGIG (reference sequence). The CDR3 is CAWSPRIGGRETQYF. In nucleotides, the CDR3 is TGTGCCTGGAGTCCCCGGATCGGGGGGAGGGAGACCCAGTACTTC.

V and J are TRBV19 and TRBJ1-4; 7 bases agree with TRBD1. The CDR3 is 16 residues long. V lost 4 bases, J lost 4 bases, and 9 bases stayed unmatched. The germline V gene has CDR1 LNHDA and CDR2 SQIVND (reference sequence). The CDR3 spells CASSKVIGTVNEKLFF. CDR3 bases: TGTGCCAGTAGTAAGGTCATCGGGACAGTTAATGAAAAACTGTTTTTT.

The chain employs TRBV5-6 and TRBJ1-5; D unresolved. The germline V gene has CDR1 SGHDT and CDR2 YYEEEE. The V end was cut by 5 bases, the J end by 0 bases, with 15 bases between. This CDR3 region has 16 residues. The CDR3 sequence is CASSLAPGNSNQPQHF. CDR3 nucleotides: TGTGCCAGCAGTCTCGCTCCGGGGAATAGCAATCAGCCCCAGCATTTT.

On this clone itself: The CDR3 end shows no conserved phenylalanine or tryptophan, and so a read error is likely. V usage is TRBV6-4 and J usage is TRBJ1-5; 12 bases align to TRBD1. CDR1 and CDR2 (germline): MRHNA, SNTAGT. J gave up 5 bases and V 2 bases, and 7 bases lay outside the gene matches. This CDR3 is built from 17 residues. The CDR3 loop is CASSDIEGTGGYQPQHL. The CDR3 region has the DNA TGTGCCAGCAGTGACATTGAGGGGACAGGGGGCTATCAGCCCCAGCATCTT.

V gene TRBV10-3 combines with J gene TRBJ2-3; TRBD2 agrees at 7 bases. The junction had 6 bases not matched to a gene; V was cut back by 6 bases and J by 0 bases. The germline V gene encodes CDR1 ENHRY and CDR2 SYGVKD. CDR3 length: 15 residues. The DNA of the CDR3 is TGTGCCATCAGGGAGACTAGCCATAGCACAGATACGCAGTATTTT. It translates to CAIRETSHSTDTQYF.

This chain connects TRBV6-5 to TRBJ1-1, with D perhaps matching TRBD1 (6 bases). CDR1 is MNHEY and CDR2 is SVGAGI in the germline V gene. This CDR3 contains 14 residues. The germline V and J ends were trimmed by 8 bases and 2 bases, with 15 bases remaining between them. The CDR3 loop is CASQGLRRNTEAFF. The CDR3 DNA reads TGTGCCAGCCAGGGGCTCAGGAGAAACACTGAAGCTTTCTTT.

The V gene is TRBV6-5, the J gene TRBJ1-2; D is unresolved. This CDR3 is 13 amino acids long. Between the trimmed V and J ends, which lost 4 bases and 8 bases, there was a span of 14 bases. The germline gives CDR1 MNHEY, CDR2 SVGAGI. CDR3 loop: CASSFSGNRGYTF. The CDR3 coding sequence is TGTGCCAGCAGTTTTTCCGGGAATCGCGGCTACACCTTC.

V gene TRBV18 combines with J gene TRBJ2-2, with 7 bases fitting TRBD2. The CDR3 consists of 16 residues. The V segment lost 0 bases and the J segment 5 bases; nucleotides outside the gene matches: 6. The germline V gene has CDR1 KGHSH and CDR2 LQKENI. The CDR3 nucleotides read TGTGCCAGCTCACCACCTTCTGGGACTATTACCGGGGAGCTGTTTTTT. Protein sequence: CASSPPSGTITGELFF.

V is TRBV11-2 and J is TRBJ2-2; D is possibly TRBD1 (7 bases). Trimming removed 5 bases from V and 7 bases from J, with 26 bases in between. Germline CDR1 and CDR2: SGHAT and FQNNGV. The CDR3 spans 18 residues. CDR3 sequence reads: CASSRANRGGTRFGELFF. In nucleotides, the CDR3 is TGTGCCAGCAGCAGGGCCAACAGGGGAGGAACAAGGTTCGGGGAGCTGTTTTTT.

This chain uses TRBV9 with TRBJ2-2; D may be TRBD2 (5 bases). Germline V CDR1 and CDR2: SGDLS, YYNGEE. V lost 0 bases to trimming and J lost 1 base, with 10 bases between them. The CDR3 is 16 residues long. CDR3 bases: TGTGCCAGCAGCGTAGATCGGACTCGGAACACCGGGGAGCTGTTTTTT. It specifies CASSVDRTRNTGELFF.

The chain has TRBV2 and TRBJ1-6, with TRBD1 matching 7 bases. This CDR3 is 15 amino acids long. Losses at the gene ends were 1 base for V and 8 bases for J; bases not matched to a gene: 5. Germline lookup yields CDR1 SNHLY and CDR2 FYNNEI. The CDR3 loop is CASSEDRDRYSPLHF. The CDR3, as DNA: TGTGCCAGCAGTGAAGACCGGGACAGATATTCACCCCTCCACTTT. The full variable domain, rest sourced from reference TRBV2 and TRBJ1-6, is EPEVTQTPSHQVTQMGQEVILRCVPISNHLYFYWYRQILGQKVEFLVSFYNNEISEKSEIFDDQFSVERPDGSNFTLKIRSTKLEDSAMYFCASSEDRDRYSPLHFGNGTRLTVT.